This TCR beta chain was profiled in a study of T cells in Graves' hyperthyroidism and ophthalmopathy. On the study more broadly: The initial diagnosis was the point when peripheral blood was collected, ahead of any treatment.

Patients aged 18 to 65 had newly diagnosed hyperthyroidism of under 2 months' duration. A roughly 9.3 ml volume of fresh peripheral blood provided the PBMCs. Template material for amplifying TCR beta CDR3 regions consisted of RNA transcripts. The primer set for the first-round RT-PCR of the TCR CDR3 was HTBI. TCRdb reprocessed the multiplex PCR reads via MiXCR and lists one record per CDR3 protein. The table lists approximately 400,000 distinct CDR3 sequences, 15% to 19% of them singletons, with about 14% in the top ten. Per the germline V gene, CDR1 is MNHNS and CDR2 is SASEGT. V was pared by 3 bases and J by 2 bases, with 7 bases between. This CDR3 has 13 residues. Overall study results and limits: Before onset, by a median of about seven months, the model predicted ophthalmopathy.

This clonotype was observed a handful of times. The antigen is unknown. A single base separates this from a much larger clone, so it may be a read error. The chain recombines TRBV6-1 with TRBJ1-1; D gene unclear. The sequenced material came from blood. The sequence was collected from a woman aged 18 to 35 with Graves' hyperthyroidism. As DNA, the CDR3 is TGTGCCAGCAGTGACAGTTTCAACACTGAAGCTTTCTTT. It encodes CASSDSFNTEAFF.